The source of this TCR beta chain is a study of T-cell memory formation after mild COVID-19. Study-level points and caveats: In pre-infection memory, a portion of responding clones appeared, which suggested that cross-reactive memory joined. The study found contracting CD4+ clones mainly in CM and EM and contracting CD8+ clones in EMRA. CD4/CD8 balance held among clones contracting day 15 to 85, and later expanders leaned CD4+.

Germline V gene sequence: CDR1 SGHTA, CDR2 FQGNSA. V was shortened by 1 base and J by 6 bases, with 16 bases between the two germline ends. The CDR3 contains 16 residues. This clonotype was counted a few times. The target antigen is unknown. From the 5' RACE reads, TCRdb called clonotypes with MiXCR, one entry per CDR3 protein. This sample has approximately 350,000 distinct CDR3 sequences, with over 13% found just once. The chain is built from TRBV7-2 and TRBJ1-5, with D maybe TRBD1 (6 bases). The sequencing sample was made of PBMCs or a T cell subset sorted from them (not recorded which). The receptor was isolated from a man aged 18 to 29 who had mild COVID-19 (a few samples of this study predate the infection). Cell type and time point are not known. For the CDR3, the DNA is TGTGCCAGCAGCTTAGGCCGGGGAGGGGGTACTCAGCCCCAGCATTTT. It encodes CASSLGRGGGTQPQHF.